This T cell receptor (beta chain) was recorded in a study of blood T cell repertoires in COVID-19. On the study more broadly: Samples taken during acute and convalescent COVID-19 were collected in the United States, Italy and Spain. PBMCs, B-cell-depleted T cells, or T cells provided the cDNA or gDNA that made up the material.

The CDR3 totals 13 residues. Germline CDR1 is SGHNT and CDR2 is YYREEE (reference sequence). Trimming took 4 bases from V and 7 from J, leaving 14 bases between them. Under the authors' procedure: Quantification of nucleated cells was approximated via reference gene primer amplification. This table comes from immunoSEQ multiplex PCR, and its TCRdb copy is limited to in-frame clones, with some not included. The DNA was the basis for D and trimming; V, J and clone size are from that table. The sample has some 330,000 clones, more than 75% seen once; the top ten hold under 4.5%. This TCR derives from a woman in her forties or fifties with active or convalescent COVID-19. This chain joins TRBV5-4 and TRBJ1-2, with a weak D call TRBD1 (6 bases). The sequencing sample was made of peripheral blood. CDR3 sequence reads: CASSPQGSGGYTF. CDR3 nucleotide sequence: TGTGCCAGCAGCCCCCAGGGGTCAGGTGGCTACACCTTC.